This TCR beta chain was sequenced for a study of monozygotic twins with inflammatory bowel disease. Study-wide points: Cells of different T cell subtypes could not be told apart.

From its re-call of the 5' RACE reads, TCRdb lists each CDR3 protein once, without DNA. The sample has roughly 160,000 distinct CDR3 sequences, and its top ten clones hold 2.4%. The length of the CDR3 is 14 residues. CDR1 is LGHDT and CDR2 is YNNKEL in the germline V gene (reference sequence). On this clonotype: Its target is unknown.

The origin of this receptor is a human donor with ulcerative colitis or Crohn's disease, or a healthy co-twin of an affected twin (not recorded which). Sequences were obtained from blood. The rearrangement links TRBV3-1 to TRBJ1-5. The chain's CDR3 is CASSQDRGSQPQHF.